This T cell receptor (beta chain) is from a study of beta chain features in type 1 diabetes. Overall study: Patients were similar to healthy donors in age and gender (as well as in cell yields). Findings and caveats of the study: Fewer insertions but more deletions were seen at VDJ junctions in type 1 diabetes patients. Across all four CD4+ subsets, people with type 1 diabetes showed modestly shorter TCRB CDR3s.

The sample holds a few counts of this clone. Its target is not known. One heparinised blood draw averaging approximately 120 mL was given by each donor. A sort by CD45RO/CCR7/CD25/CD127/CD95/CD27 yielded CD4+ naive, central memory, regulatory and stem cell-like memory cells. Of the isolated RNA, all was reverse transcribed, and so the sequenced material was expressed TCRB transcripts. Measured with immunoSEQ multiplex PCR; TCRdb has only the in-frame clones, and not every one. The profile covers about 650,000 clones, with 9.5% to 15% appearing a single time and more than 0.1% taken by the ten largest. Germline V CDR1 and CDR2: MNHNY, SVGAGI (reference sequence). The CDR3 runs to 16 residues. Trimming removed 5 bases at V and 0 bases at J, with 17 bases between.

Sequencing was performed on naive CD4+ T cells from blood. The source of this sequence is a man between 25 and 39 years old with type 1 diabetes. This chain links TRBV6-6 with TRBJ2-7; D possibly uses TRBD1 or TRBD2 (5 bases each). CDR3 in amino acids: CASSRGFFPGSYEQYF. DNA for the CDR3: TGTGCCAGCAGTCGGGGCTTCTTCCCAGGCTCCTACGAGCAGTACTTC.